This T cell receptor (beta chain) was captured by sequencing in a study of cytomegalovirus exposure and HLA in healthy donors. This clone has more than one count but fewer than ten. Its specificity is unknown. Study results and limitations: Within a later analysis, the majority of CMV-associated TCR beta chains appeared HLA-restricted. Reports credit the classifier with highly specific, highly sensitive diagnosis of cytomegalovirus status.

The PCR employed 60 Vbeta primers together with 13 Jbeta primers. Clones were sequenced by immunoSEQ multiplex PCR, and TCRdb holds only the in-frame ones, with some missing. This table holds under 150,000 clones, about 81% found once. V lost 3 bases to trimming and J lost 0 bases, with 15 bases between them. The CDR3 is 17 residues long. Germline CDR1 KGHSH, CDR2 LQKENI. V and J are TRBV18 and TRBJ1-3, with D possibly being TRBD1 (5 bases). The TCR sequence derives from a woman in her 50s in good health and CMV-seropositive. Sequencing input: PBMCs. The CDR3 protein is CASSPSAGSISGNTIYF. CDR3 coding DNA: TGTGCCAGCTCACCGAGCGCAGGGTCTATCTCTGGAAACACCATATATTTT.